This T cell receptor beta chain is drawn from a study of blood T cell repertoires in COVID-19. Per the original data handling: Researchers report that nucleated cell counts were estimated from reference gene primer amplification. Profiling relied on immunoSEQ multiplex PCR, and the TCRdb table lists in-frame clones only, not all of them. The DNA was the basis for D and trimming; V, J and clone size are from that table. This sample yields 150,000 to 200,000 clones, of which around four fifths are seen a single time; about 8% belongs to the top ten. Germline values: CDR1 SGHTA, CDR2 FQGNSA. V lost 1 base to trimming and J lost 3 bases, with 13 bases between them. CDR3 size: 15 residues.

The V gene is TRBV7-2, the J gene TRBJ2-7, with D possibly matching TRBD1 (6 bases). Specimen: PBMCs or T cells enriched from blood (not recorded which). This clonotype originated in a woman aged 45-60 years who had recovered from COVID-19. CDR3 sequence (DNA): TGTGCCAGCAGCTTAGACACAGGGACGGGCTACGAGCAGTACTTC. This encodes CASSLDTGTGYEQYF.